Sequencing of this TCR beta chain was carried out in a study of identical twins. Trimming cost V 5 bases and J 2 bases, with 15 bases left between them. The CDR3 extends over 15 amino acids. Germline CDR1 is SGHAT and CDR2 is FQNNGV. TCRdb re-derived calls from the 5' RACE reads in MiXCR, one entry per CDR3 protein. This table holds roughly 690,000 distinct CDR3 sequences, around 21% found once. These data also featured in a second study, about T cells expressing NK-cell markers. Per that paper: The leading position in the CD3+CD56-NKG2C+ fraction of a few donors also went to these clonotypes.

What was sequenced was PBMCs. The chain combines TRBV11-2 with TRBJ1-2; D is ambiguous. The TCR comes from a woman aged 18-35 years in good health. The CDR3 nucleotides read TGTGCCAGCAGCCTCTCGGCTCCGGGGAACTATGGCTACACCTTC. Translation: CASSLSAPGNYGYTF.